This TCR beta chain comes out of a study of blood T cell repertoires in COVID-19. Repertoires were generated with immunoSEQ multiplex PCR, while TCRdb's copy carries only in-frame clones and drops some. The table records about 130,000 clones, 86% of them present only once. This sequence was found in a human donor in a cohort sampled during active COVID-19. Sequences were obtained from peripheral blood.

CDR3 bases: TGTGCCAGCAGCACCGGGACAGGGGGCGAAACCGGGGAGCTGTTTTTT. As protein: CASSTGTGGETGELFF. This chain joins TRBV5-4 and TRBJ2-2, with 12 nucleotides matching TRBD1. From germline, CDR1 is SGHNT and CDR2 YYREEE (reference sequence). The CDR3 totals 16 residues. Trimming cost V 4 bases and J 5 bases; bases outside gene matches: 6.